This T cell receptor beta chain was retrieved from a study of blood T cell repertoires in COVID-19. Germline loops: CDR1 MNHEY, CDR2 SVGAGI. V lost 5 bases and J lost 1, with 8 bases in between. CDR3 length: 13 residues. Cohort 3 donors were reported recovered after two negative PCRs, clearance, or symptom resolution. Repertoires were generated with immunoSEQ multiplex PCR, while TCRdb's copy carries only in-frame clones and drops some. Altogether 140,000 or so clones are present, roughly four fifths being singletons, with the ten largest covering about 10%. The sequencing sample was made of PBMCs or T cells enriched from blood (not recorded which). The sequence derives from a man aged 45-60 years who had recovered from COVID-19. The chain has TRBV6-5 and TRBJ2-5; D is possibly TRBD1 (5 bases). The CDR3 DNA sequence: TGTGCCAGCAGTATGGACACCCAAGAGACCCAGTACTTC. As protein: CASSMDTQETQYF.